Sequencing of this T cell receptor beta chain was carried out in a study of T-cell memory formation after mild COVID-19. As for the study in general: In these data, TCR clusters were largely donor specific.

Study-level points and caveats: The CD4+ clones that contracted clustered mainly within CM and EM, and the CD8+ clones concentrated in EMRA.

Between the trimmed V and J ends, which lost 0 bases and 4 bases, there was a span of 7 bases. Looked up from germline, CDR1 is SGHRS and CDR2 is YFSETQ. The CDR3 sequence is 13 residues long. Amplification by 5'RACE using constant-segment primers produced TCR alpha and TCR beta cDNA libraries that carried sample barcodes and UMIs. TCRdb fed the 5' RACE reads into MiXCR, producing one record per CDR3 protein. Of some 290,000 distinct CDR3 sequences listed, around 15% were seen once; the top ten hold more than 20%. The sample holds a few counts of this clonotype. Its antigen is undetermined. The origin of this receptor is a man aged 18 to 29 who had mild COVID-19 (a few samples of this study predate the infection). Cell type and time point are not known. This chain uses TRBV5-1 with TRBJ2-5; no clear D. The sequencing input was PBMCs or a T cell subset sorted from them (not recorded which). The CDR3 DNA reads TGCGCCAGCAGCTTGGCGAGTTTAGAGACCCAGTACTTC. Translated: CASSLASLETQYF.